The 28 T cell receptor beta chains below come from one sample, sequenced in a study of T cells in Graves' hyperthyroidism and ophthalmopathy. Amplification targeted TCR beta CDR3 regions from RNA transcripts. HTBI primers were employed in a first-round RT-PCR of the TCR CDR3. In TCRdb, the multiplex PCR reads were re-called with MiXCR into one record per CDR3 protein. The sample lists about 410,000 distinct CDR3 sequences; over 12% were seen once. The sample consisted of blood. The receptors were gathered from a man aged 18 to 35 with Graves' ophthalmopathy.

Many counts were recorded for this clonotype. V is TRBV30 and J is TRBJ2-4, with D tentatively TRBD2 (5 bases). The CDR3 contains 12 residues. The germline V gene has CDR1 GTSNPN and CDR2 SVGIG (reference sequence). Trimming shortened V by 7 bases and J by 0 bases, and 7 bases separated the two germline ends. CDR3 in amino acids: CASGLAKNIQYF. The CDR3 coding sequence is TGTGCCTCAGGACTAGCCAAAAACATTCAGTACTTC.

This clonotype has only a few counts. This rearrangement joins TRBV27 to TRBJ2-7, with a tentative D call TRBD1 (6 bases). This CDR3 has 12 residues. Deletions cut 8 bases from V and 1 base from J, with 9 bases between. Germline V gene sequence: CDR1 MNHEY, CDR2 SMNVEV (reference sequence). The DNA for the CDR3 is TGTGCCAGCGCCGGGACATCCTACGAGCAGTACTTC. Translating gives CASAGTSYEQYF.

On this clonotype: A read error may be the cause here, since a much bigger clone is one base away. The rearrangement joins TRBV6-2 or TRBV6-3 to TRBJ2-1, with D maybe TRBD2 (5 bases). Germline V gene sequence: CDR1 MNHEY, CDR2 SVGEGT. The CDR3 loop spans 13 amino acids. V dropped 8 bases and J dropped 6 bases, with 14 bases sitting between them. CDR3 sequence (DNA): TGTGCCAGCGGTAGGGAGATACGCAATGAGCAGTTCTTC. Residues: CASGREIRNEQFF.

The chain combines TRBV5-1 with TRBJ2-7; the match to TRBD2 covers 11 bases. The CDR3 extends over 13 amino acids. CDR1 and CDR2 (germline): SGHRS, YFSETQ. V gave up 6 bases and J gave up 6 bases; unmatched junction bases: 5. The CDR3 reads CASTWTSGFEQYF. CDR3 nucleotides: TGCGCCAGCACCTGGACTAGCGGGTTCGAGCAGTACTTC.

This rearrangement joins TRBV10-3 to TRBJ2-7; TRBD1 matches 10 bases. Germline CDR1 reads ENHRY; CDR2 reads SYGVKD. CDR3 length equals 15 residues. The junction had 10 bases not matched to a gene; V was cut back by 6 bases and J by 5 bases. DNA of the CDR3: TGTGCCATCAGGGGCCTTCGGGACAGGGGTGACGAGCAGTACTTC. Translation: CAIRGLRDRGDEQYF.

The chain couples TRBV20-1 to TRBJ2-7; TRBD2 aligns across 7 bases. The CDR3 consists of 15 residues. Germline V CDR1 and CDR2: DFQATT, SNEGSKA (reference sequence). V was pared by 0 bases and J by 4 bases, with 9 bases of the junction left unmatched. This CDR3 is CSARDRAGIGYEQYF. The CDR3 coding sequence is TGCAGTGCTAGAGATCGAGCGGGGATTGGTTACGAGCAGTACTTC.

This clonotype was counted many times. The gene calls are TRBV11-2 and TRBJ2-5; maybe TRBD2 (6 bases). Germline values: CDR1 SGHAT, CDR2 FQNNGV. The CDR3 loop spans 15 amino acids. Trimming removed 1 base at V and 5 bases at J, with 14 bases between. The CDR3 DNA follows: TGTGCCAGCAGCTTAGGCGGGATTGAGGTTGAGACCCAGTACTTC. Its translation: CASSLGGIEVETQYF. The full variable domain, in which reference TRBV11-2 and TRBJ2-5 provide the parts outside the CDR3, is EAGVAQSPRYKIIEKRQSVAFWCNPISGHATLYWYQQILGQGPKLLIQFQNNGVVDDSQLPKDRFSAERLKGVDSTLKIQPAKLEDSAVYLCASSLGGIEVETQYFGPGTRLLVL.

This clonotype was detected ten times or more. The chain carries TRBV3-1 and TRBJ2-1, with 7 positions matching TRBD2. V dropped 1 base and J dropped 10; count of bases not matched to a gene: 19. The length of the CDR3 is 18 residues. Germline V gene data show CDR1 as LGHDT and CDR2 as YNNKEL (reference sequence). CDR3 sequence (DNA): TGTGCCAGCAGCCAAGCCACCGGGGCTAGCGGCAGCTTGTTGGAGCAGTTCTTC. It is translated as CASSQATGASGSLLEQFF.

The table lists this clonotype with many counts. The V and J genes are TRBV5-1 and TRBJ2-1; D assignment may be TRBD1 or TRBD2 (6 bases each). The V end lost 0 bases, the J end lost 6 bases, and 13 bases lay between the germline ends. Germline CDR1 is SGHRS and CDR2 is YFSETQ. The length of the CDR3 is 15 residues. CDR3 loop: CASSLGGAPPNEQFF. The CDR3 DNA sequence: TGCGCCAGCAGCTTGGGGGGGGCCCCACCCAATGAGCAGTTCTTC.

The table lists this clonotype with many counts. This sequence joins TRBV3-1 and TRBJ1-2; no clear D gene. Germline V lookup: CDR1 LGHDT, CDR2 YNNKEL (reference sequence). The CDR3 contains 13 residues. With 0 bases removed from V and 8 bases from J, the gap between germline ends came to 10 bases. In nucleotides, the CDR3 is TGTGCCAGCAGCCAAGAGGGGAACGGGGGCTACACCTTC. It is translated as CASSQEGNGGYTF.

This clonotype was picked up many times. This sequence joins TRBV10-3 and TRBJ1-1; 10 nucleotides match TRBD1. The junction had 13 bases not matched to a gene; V was cut back by 6 bases and J by 9 bases. Germline V lookup: CDR1 ENHRY, CDR2 SYGVKD. This CDR3 comprises 15 residues. The CDR3 is CAIRRDRGSPTQAFF. CDR3 in DNA: TGTGCCATCAGGAGGGACAGGGGCTCTCCGACCCAAGCTTTCTTT.

Here the CDR3 DNA reads TGCAGTGCTAGGGGACAGGGTAAAAACATTCAGTACTTC. Residues: CSARGQGKNIQYF. V and J are TRBV20-1 and TRBJ2-4, with 9 positions matching TRBD1. This CDR3 has 13 residues. Germline assignment: CDR1 DFQATT and CDR2 SNEGSKA (reference sequence). J gave up 4 bases and V 3 bases, and 1 base lay outside the gene matches.

This clonotype was seen at least ten times. This sequence joins TRBV7-2 and TRBJ2-7, with 8 bases aligning to TRBD1. V lost 2 bases and J lost 1; bases outside the gene matches: 4. Germline assignment: CDR1 SGHTA and CDR2 FQGNSA. CDR3 length equals 15 residues. The CDR3 DNA sequence: TGTGCCAGCAGCTTACAACAGGGGGGTTCCTACGAGCAGTACTTC. Translating gives CASSLQQGGSYEQYF.

The chain couples TRBV24-1 to TRBJ2-2, with a weak D call TRBD1 (6 bases). CDR3 length: 12 residues. Trimming removed 10 bases at V and 3 bases at J, with 8 bases between. Germline CDR1 KGHDR, CDR2 SFDVKD. CDR3 sequence reads: CATKGDTGELFF. In DNA form, the CDR3 reads TGTGCCACTAAGGGGGACACCGGGGAGCTGTTTTTT.

The CDR3 sequence: CASSLGAPGGPAAFF. Written as DNA, the CDR3 is TGTGCCAGCAGCTTAGGGGCCCCAGGGGGGCCCGCAGCTTTCTTT. This chain connects TRBV7-3 to TRBJ1-1; 7 bases are a match to TRBD1. V lost 2 bases and J lost 10; bases outside the gene matches: 13. The length of the CDR3 is 15 residues. The germline CDR1 and CDR2 sequences are SGHTA and FQGTGA.

In its sample, this clonotype was seen many times. The chain has TRBV3-1 and TRBJ2-3; TRBD2 matches at 16 bases. V lost 4 bases and J lost 4; bases outside the gene matches: 14. This CDR3 has 20 residues. Germline V lookup: CDR1 LGHDT, CDR2 YNNKEL (reference sequence). CDR3 nucleotide sequence: TGTGCCAGCAGCCTCCAACCGGGACTAGCGGGAGGGCGATTTGCAGATACGCAGTATTTT. Protein: CASSLQPGLAGGRFADTQYF.

This clonotype was counted a few times. The chain is built from TRBV15 and TRBJ2-2; D not resolved. V shed 7 bases and J shed 0 bases, with 15 bases lying between them. Germline V CDR1 and CDR2: LNHNV, YYDKDF (reference sequence). The CDR3 loop spans 16 amino acids. CDR3 coding DNA: TGTGCCACCACGACATATCCGTCCGCGAACACCGGGGAGCTGTTTTTT. It specifies CATTTYPSANTGELFF.

This clonotype was seen many times. The V gene is TRBV20-1, the J gene TRBJ1-5; D is unclear. CDR3 length equals 14 residues. Trimming removed 6 bases at V and 2 bases at J, with 14 bases between. The germline gives CDR1 DFQATT, CDR2 SNEGSKA (reference sequence). The chain's CDR3 is CSAHPPGGNQPQHF. In DNA, the CDR3 is TGCAGTGCCCACCCGCCGGGAGGCAATCAGCCCCAGCATTTT.

The sample holds a few counts of this clonotype. The genes are TRBV20-1 and TRBJ2-7, with D unresolved. The V and J ends lost 3 bases and 3 bases respectively, with 9 bases between them. The germline V gene has CDR1 DFQATT and CDR2 SNEGSKA (reference sequence). The CDR3 loop spans 12 amino acids. CDR3 loop: CSARRSLYEQYF. Here the CDR3 DNA reads TGCAGTGCTAGGAGGAGCCTCTACGAGCAGTACTTC.

This clonotype has just a few counts. This chain connects TRBV10-1 to TRBJ1-5; unclear D gene. V was pared by 0 bases and J by 7 bases, with 13 bases between. Germline values: CDR1 WNHNN, CDR2 SYGVQD (reference sequence). The CDR3 is 15 amino acids. CDR3 sequence: CASSESNGIGQPQHF. The CDR3 region has the DNA TGCGCCAGCAGTGAGTCGAATGGGATTGGGCAGCCCCAGCATTTT.

This clonotype was detected many times. The V and J genes are TRBV12-3 or TRBV12-4 and TRBJ2-5; tentatively, D is TRBD1 or TRBD2 (5 bases each). CDR3 length: 14 amino acids. V was clipped by 3 bases and J by 3 bases, with 11 bases between them. The CDR3 region has the DNA TGTGCCAGCAGTTTGAGGGGTATGGAAGAGACCCAGTACTTC. Its translation: CASSLRGMEETQYF.

In this sample, this clonotype turned up many times. V is TRBV11-2 and J is TRBJ2-7; D might be TRBD1 (7 bases). Trimming took off 0 bases at V and 7 bases at J, with 22 bases between the two ends. The CDR3 totals 17 residues. Germline CDR1 and CDR2: SGHAT and FQNNGV. In DNA form, the CDR3 reads TGTGCCAGCAGCTTAGATGTGTGGAGGGGGCAATTAGATGAGCAGTACTTC. Its translation: CASSLDVWRGQLDEQYF.

This clonotype was recorded at least ten times. This chain joins TRBV5-6 and TRBJ2-1, with 13 positions matching TRBD2. This CDR3 has 16 amino acids. V dropped 4 bases and J dropped 10; count of bases not matched to a gene: 11. Germline CDR1 and CDR2: SGHDT and YYEEEE. The CDR3 DNA follows: TGTGCCAGCAGCGCGGCCGGGACTAGCGGGACCGGCGAGCAGTTCTTC. The encoded protein is CASSAAGTSGTGEQFF. The full variable domain, its missing parts supplied by reference TRBV5-6 and TRBJ2-1, is DAGVTQSPTHLIKTRGQQVTLRCSPKSGHDTVSWYQQALGQGPQFIFQYYEEEERQRGNFPDRFSGHQFPNYSSELNVNALLLGDSALYLCASSAAGTSGTGEQFFGPGTRLTVL.

This clonotype was seen at least ten times. J is TRBJ2-5 and V is TRBV20-1; the match to TRBD2 covers 12 bases. Germline V gene sequence: CDR1 DFQATT, CDR2 SNEGSKA (reference sequence). The CDR3 consists of 13 residues. This chain's CDR3 is CSLAGGGGETQYF. The DNA for the CDR3 is TGCAGCCTAGCGGGAGGGGGGGGCGAGACCCAGTACTTC.

J is TRBJ1-1 and V is TRBV25-1; D unresolved. The ends were cut back, 10 bases at V and 1 base at J, with 13 bases in the middle. In germline, CDR1 is MGHDK, CDR2 SYGVNS. CDR3 size: 13 residues. The CDR3 loop is CATPGCPNTEAFF. The CDR3, as DNA: TGTGCCACCCCGGGATGTCCGAACACTGAAGCTTTCTTT.

This clonotype has a count of ten or more. V and J are TRBV5-1 and TRBJ2-1; TRBD1 is a possible D gene (6 bases). V lost 4 bases, J lost 6 bases, and 23 bases lay in between. The length of the CDR3 is 17 residues. Germline lookup yields CDR1 SGHRS and CDR2 YFSETQ. The CDR3 DNA reads TGCGCCAGCAGCACGACCTCACAGGGTAGGGTCTCCAATGAGCAGTTCTTC. Its protein is CASSTTSQGRVSNEQFF.

This clonotype was observed at least ten times. The chain carries TRBV24-1 and TRBJ2-1; TRBD2 aligns across 11 bases. This CDR3 is 16 amino acids long. The germline gives CDR1 KGHDR, CDR2 SFDVKD. The V and J ends lost 4 bases and 15 bases, in that order; junction bases with no gene match: 16. Here the CDR3 DNA reads TGTGCCACCAGTGAGACCGGGACTAGCGGCTCGTACGCACCGTTCTTC. Residues: CATSETGTSGSYAPFF.

Of note for this clonotype: Possible read error: a much larger clone is one base away. The J gene is TRBJ2-5, the V gene TRBV19; TRBD2 might be the D (5 bases). V was cut by 3 bases and J by 3 bases, with 14 bases left in between. Germline values: CDR1 LNHDA, CDR2 SQIVND (reference sequence). The CDR3 is 15 amino acids. The CDR3 DNA sequence: TGTGCCAGTAGTATCGCGGCAGTGGGAGAAGAGACCCAGTACTTC. Amino acid sequence: CASSIAAVGEETQYF.